The rows below give T cell receptor beta chains drawn from one sample of a study of Ad26.COV2.S vaccination and SARS-CoV-2 variants. Method: immunoSEQ multiplex PCR; TCRdb's copy keeps in-frame clones and lacks some. The table shows some 290,000 clones, with around four fifths occurring only once. The material was peripheral blood, obtained in a trial of Ad26.COV2.S vaccine versus placebo. The receptors were gathered from a person between 18 and 59 years old who received the Ad26.COV2.S COVID-19 vaccine or a placebo. The CDR3 runs from the conserved cysteine through the conserved F or W. D genes are given only for firm matches. The size field is filled for only some rows; it gives once, few, many or a size class.

many	TRBV3-1/TRBV3-2	TRBJ2-7	TRBD2	16	CASSHRGRGGAHEQYF	TGTGCCAGCAGCCACCGAGGCCGCGGGGGGGCCCACGAGCAGTACTTC
once	TRBV3-1/TRBV3-2	TRBJ2-5	-	16	CASSPQEGGSGETQYF	TGTGCCAGCAGCCCCCAGGAGGGGGGCAGTGGGGAGACCCAGTACTTC
-	TRBV6-4	TRBJ1-1	TRBD1	16	CASSPTPTGANTEAFF	TGTGCCAGCAGCCCCACACCGACAGGGGCGAACACTGAAGCTTTCTTT
once	TRBV7-2	TRBJ2-1	TRBD1	14	CASSFQTGVNEQFF	TGTGCCAGCAGCTTTCAGACAGGGGTTAATGAGCAGTTCTTC
-	TRBV18	TRBJ2-4	-	17	CASSPWTGQVAKNIQYF	TGTGCCAGCTCACCATGGACGGGGCAAGTAGCCAAAAACATTCAGTACTTC
-	TRBV2	TRBJ1-5	-	15	CASSDSVNSNQPQHF	TGTGCCAGCAGTGACTCGGTGAATAGCAATCAGCCCCAGCATTTT
-	TRBV30	TRBJ1-2	-	13	CAWSVLQGIGYTF	TGTGCCTGGAGTGTCCTACAGGGAATCGGCTACACCTTC
-	TRBV11-3	TRBJ2-5	-	16	CASSLRTNVFGETQYF	TGTGCCAGCAGCCTTAGAACGAACGTTTTTGGGGAGACCCAGTACTTC
once	TRBV11-3	TRBJ2-7	-	13	CASSVGPEYEQYF	TGTGCCAGCAGCGTCGGACCAGAGTACGAGCAGTACTTC
-	TRBV5-1	TRBJ1-5	-	15	CASRVEPLSNQPQHF	TGCGCCAGCAGGGTCGAGCCGTTGTCCAATCAGCCCCAGCATTTT
-	TRBV19	TRBJ1-4	-	11	CASSLGEKLFF	TGTGCCAGTAGTCTCGGCGAAAAACTGTTTTTT
-	TRBV11-2	TRBJ2-7	TRBD1	14	CASSNRDRPYEQYF	TGTGCCAGCAGCAACCGGGACAGACCCTACGAGCAGTACTTC
-	TRBV6-5	TRBJ2-3	TRBD1	15	CASSLQGVGTDTQYF	TGTGCCAGCAGCCTACAGGGGGTTGGCACAGATACGCAGTATTTT
-	TRBV27	TRBJ1-3	-	13	CASTSYSGNTIYF	TGTGCCAGCACCTCGTACTCTGGAAACACCATATATTTT
-	TRBV28	TRBJ1-6	-	15	CASSPGTPYNSPLHF	TGTGCCAGCAGCCCCGGGACACCTTATAATTCACCCCTCCACTTT
once	TRBV18	TRBJ1-5	TRBD1	14	CASSRTGSNQPQHF	TGTGCCAGCTCAAGGACAGGGAGCAATCAGCCCCAGCATTTT
-	TRBV7-9	TRBJ1-3	-	14	CASRAGSLRNTIYF	TGTGCCAGCAGAGCCGGGTCCCTTAGAAACACCATATATTTT
-	TRBV5-4	TRBJ2-5	TRBD2	16	CASSTGGQGNQETQYF	TGTGCCAGCAGCACGGGAGGGCAGGGGAACCAAGAGACCCAGTACTTC
-	TRBV5-1	TRBJ2-7	TRBD2	15	CASSSERGGAYEQYF	TGCGCCAGCAGCTCCGAACGGGGAGGGGCCTACGAGCAGTACTTC
-	TRBV14	TRBJ1-4	TRBD1	15	CASSPYRGPNEKLFF	TGTGCCAGCAGCCCGTACAGGGGACCTAATGAAAAACTGTTTTTT
-	TRBV3-1/TRBV3-2	TRBJ2-3	TRBD2	18	CASSQYLGTSGGIDTQYF	TGTGCCAGCAGCCAATACCTCGGGACTAGCGGGGGCATAGATACGCAGTATTTT
-	TRBV24-1	TRBJ2-1	TRBD2	17	CATSDSILAGTDNEQFF	TGTGCCACCAGTGATAGTATATTAGCGGGGACGGATAATGAGCAGTTCTTC
few	TRBV7-9	TRBJ1-1	-	14	CASSLGGAGTEAFF	TGTGCCAGCAGCTTGGGAGGGGCGGGCACTGAAGCTTTCTTT
-	TRBV11-1	TRBJ1-3	-	15	CASSLDPKAGNTIYF	TGTGCCAGCAGCTTAGACCCAAAAGCTGGAAACACCATATATTTT
-	TRBV29-1	TRBJ2-5	-	14	CSVPQGTGKKTQYF	TGCAGCGTTCCGCAAGGGACTGGGAAAAAGACCCAGTACTTC
few	TRBV12-3/TRBV12-4	TRBJ1-2	-	12	CASSYGVGGYTF	TGTGCCAGCAGTTACGGGGTTGGTGGCTACACCTTC
-	TRBV11-2	TRBJ2-7	TRBD1	19	CASSLPGIAGTGYTYEQYF	TGTGCCAGCAGCTTGCCCGGGATAGCCGGGACAGGCTACACCTACGAGCAGTACTTC
-	TRBV5-4	TRBJ1-4	TRBD1	17	CASSLSGTALTNEKLFF	TGTGCCAGCAGCTTGTCCGGGACAGCCTTGACTAATGAAAAACTGTTTTTT
once	TRBV5-1	TRBJ2-3	-	13	CASSEGPTDTQYF	TGCGCCAGCAGCGAAGGGCCCACAGATACGCAGTATTTT
few	TRBV4-2	TRBJ2-5	TRBD2	15	CASSQLAGGQETQYF	TGTGCCAGCAGCCAACTAGCGGGGGGGCAAGAGACCCAGTACTTC
once	TRBV18	TRBJ2-3	-	16	CASSPPIRGATDTQYF	TGTGCCAGCTCACCACCGATCCGGGGGGCCACAGATACGCAGTATTTT
-	TRBV30	TRBJ1-6	-	13	CAQGSSEDSPLHF	TGTGCCCAAGGAAGCTCGGAGGATTCACCCCTCCACTTT
-	TRBV4-2	TRBJ2-1	TRBD2	16	CASSQTSGGLYNEQFF	TGTGCCAGCAGCCAAACTAGCGGGGGCCTCTACAATGAGCAGTTCTTC
-	TRBV7-3	TRBJ2-5	-	13	CASSLRQQETQYF	TGTGCCAGCAGCTTAAGACAGCAAGAGACCCAGTACTTC